This record looks at one TCR beta chain sequence and its context. Its target is unknown. No conserved phenylalanine or tryptophan ends this CDR3, so it is likely a read error. Stable hyperthyroidism: no ophthalmopathy progression over 18 months of follow-up. RNA transcripts gave rise to amplified TCR beta CDR3 regions. A first-round RT-PCR of the TCR CDR3 used the HTBI primer set. TCRdb passed the multiplex PCR reads through MiXCR, listing each CDR3 protein once. This sample has 300,000 to 400,000 distinct CDR3 sequences, with 14% found just once. The data were taken from a study of T cells in Graves' hyperthyroidism and ophthalmopathy. Study results and caveats: Separating ophthalmopathy from stable hyperthyroidism was achieved by a 13 V-J model.

After removal of 4 bases from V and 7 bases from J, the junction contained 8 bases not matched to a gene. CDR3 length equals 14 residues. The germline V gene has CDR1 SEHNR and CDR2 FQNEAQ (reference sequence). This sequence originates from a woman aged 55-69 years with Graves' hyperthyroidism. The source material was blood. The J gene is TRBJ1-2, the V gene TRBV7-9; TRBD1 matches at 8 bases. CDR3 amino acids: CASSSYRGASGYTL. The CDR3 nucleotides are TGTGCCAGCAGCTCATACAGGGGGGCGAGTGGCTACACCCTC.